Below, 16 T cell receptor beta chains from the same sample are listed, as sequenced in a study of T-cell reconstitution after alpha-beta-depleted transplantation in children. The TCRbeta library incorporated unique molecular identifiers. One entry per CDR3 protein results from TCRdb running MiXCR on the PCR reads. This sample has 440,000 or so distinct CDR3 sequences, with 43% found just once. The sequences come from PBMCs, collected before TCRalphabeta/CD19-depleted stem cell transplant. The receptors here all came from a girl aged 2 to 10 with aplastic anemia, due to receive a stem cell transplant.

This clonotype came up a few times. The CDR3 sequence: CSARVTSGIYNEQFF. In nucleotides, the CDR3 is TGCAGTGCTAGAGTGACTAGCGGGATTTACAATGAGCAGTTCTTC. V is TRBV20-1 and J is TRBJ2-1, with TRBD2 identical over 11 bases. The CDR3 is made up of 15 amino acids. CDR1 and CDR2 (germline): DFQATT, SNEGSKA (reference sequence). With V trimmed by 1 base and J by 4 bases, 3 bases remained unmatched.

This clonotype was recorded many times. V and J are TRBV5-1 and TRBJ2-1, with TRBD2 identical over 14 bases. V dropped 0 bases and J dropped 5; count of bases not matched to a gene: 7. CDR3 length: 18 residues. Germline V gives CDR1 SGHRS, CDR2 YFSETQ. CDR3 protein: CASSLEGTSGSYDNEQFF. The CDR3 coding sequence is TGCGCCAGCAGCTTGGAGGGGACTAGCGGGAGTTACGACAATGAGCAGTTCTTC.

The chain is built from TRBV15 and TRBJ2-5, with TRBD1 matching 7 bases. The V gene's germline CDR1 is LNHNV and CDR2 YYDKDF (reference sequence). V was pared by 4 bases and J by 5 bases, with 7 bases of the junction left unmatched. This CDR3 has 14 amino acids. CDR3 in DNA: TGTGCCACCAGCATCGGGGACAGCCAGGAGACCCAGTACTTC. Amino acids: CATSIGDSQETQYF. The variable domain in full, with the rest retrieved from reference TRBV15 and TRBJ2-5, is DAMVIQNPRYQVTQFGKPVTLSCSQTLNHNVMYWYQQKSSQAPKLLFHYYDKDFNNEADTPDNFQSRRPNTSFCFLDIRSPGLGDTAMYLCATSIGDSQETQYFGPGTRLLVL.

This chain links TRBV20-1 with TRBJ2-6; D might be TRBD1 or TRBD2, each matching 6 bases. The CDR3 runs 18 residues. Germline V gene lookup returns CDR1 DFQATT and CDR2 SNEGSKA (reference sequence). V lost 0 bases and J lost 0, with 15 bases in between. DNA for the CDR3: TGCAGTGCTAGAGATTTCGGGGGCGGAAGCTCTGGGGCCAACGTCCTGACTTTC. Amino acid sequence: CSARDFGGGSSGANVLTF.

Concerning this clonotype: The DNA is omitted, as the CDR3 cannot be located on it reliably, and the CDR3 follows TCRdb's listing. This chain connects TRBV20-1 to TRBJ1-4; TRBD1 reflects the table's D call only, with no check against the DNA. The CDR3 spans 15 amino acids, including both terminal residues. The germline V gene has CDR1 DFQATT and CDR2 SNEGSKA (reference sequence). CDR3 amino acids: CSARDSGQGLEKLFF.

This clonotype has only a few counts. J is TRBJ2-7 and V is TRBV20-1, with D tentatively TRBD1 (5 bases). This CDR3 comprises 12 residues. The germline CDR1 and CDR2 sequences are DFQATT and SNEGSKA (reference sequence). Trimming pared 3 bases from V and 0 bases from J, leaving 6 bases between. DNA of the CDR3: TGCAGTGCTAGGGACAACTCCTACGAGCAGTACTTC. Its translation is CSARDNSYEQYF.

This clonotype came up many times. The chain couples TRBV20-1 to TRBJ2-4; 8 bases align to TRBD2. The CDR3 is made up of 18 amino acids. The ends lost 2 bases at V and 0 bases at J; junction bases unmatched: 12. CDR1 DFQATT and CDR2 SNEGSKA come from the germline V gene (reference sequence). CDR3 sequence: CSARSGEASGPAKNIQYF. The CDR3 coding sequence is TGCAGTGCTAGATCCGGTGAGGCTAGCGGGCCAGCCAAAAACATTCAGTACTTC.

The rearrangement links TRBV6-5 to TRBJ2-1, with TRBD2 matching 10 bases. The germline CDR1 and CDR2 sequences are MNHEY and SVGAGI. The CDR3 totals 16 residues. V shed 0 bases and J 6 bases; nucleotides not matched to a gene: 5. In nucleotides, the CDR3 is TGTGCCAGCAGTTACTCTCGTCTAGCGGGAGTCAATGAGCAGTTCTTC. This translates into CASSYSRLAGVNEQFF.

This clonotype has ten or more counts. This rearrangement joins TRBV5-1 to TRBJ2-7; the D gene is possibly TRBD2 (5 bases). CDR1 is SGHRS and CDR2 is YFSETQ in the germline V gene. The CDR3 length is 15 residues. V lost 6 bases and J 2 bases, leaving 18 bases between the germline ends. DNA of the CDR3: TGCGCCAGCAACTTCAGACTATACGCTACCTACGAGCAGTACTTC. Its protein is CASNFRLYATYEQYF.

The CDR3 region has the DNA TGCAGTGCTAGAGCGCAGGGATCCTACGAGCAGTACTTC. It yields the protein CSARAQGSYEQYF. The J gene is TRBJ2-7, the V gene TRBV20-1, with D possibly TRBD1 on 5 matching bases. V was cut by 1 base and J by 1 base, with 8 bases left in between. The CDR3 runs to 13 residues. The germline V gene encodes CDR1 DFQATT and CDR2 SNEGSKA (reference sequence).

This chain uses TRBV7-8 with TRBJ2-3; no firm D call. The V end was cut by 5 bases, the J end by 7 bases, with 13 bases between. Germline V CDR1 and CDR2: SGHVS, FQNEAQ. The CDR3 consists of 13 residues. CDR3 in amino acids: CASSHRLEYTQYF. The CDR3 DNA sequence: TGTGCCAGCAGCCACCGGCTCGAGTATACGCAGTATTTT.

This clonotype was seen more than once but under ten times. The J gene is TRBJ2-2, the V gene TRBV6-2 or TRBV6-3; TRBD1 might be the D (6 bases). V gave up 2 bases and J gave up 0 bases, with 22 bases separating them. Germline lookup yields CDR1 MNHEY and CDR2 SVGEGT. The CDR3 is 20 residues long. CDR3 bases: TGTGCCAGCAGTTACGCACCTGGACAGCAACCCCGCGCGAACACCGGGGAGCTGTTTTTT. Protein sequence: CASSYAPGQQPRANTGELFF.

This clonotype was picked up one time. The V gene is TRBV6-4, the J gene TRBJ2-6; a possible D gene is TRBD1 (6 bases). The V and J ends lost 2 bases and 2 bases respectively, with 13 bases between them. The length of the CDR3 is 17 residues. CDR1 is MRHNA and CDR2 is SNTAGT in the germline V gene. The CDR3 here is CASSDLNEGAGANVLTF. In DNA, the CDR3 is TGTGCCAGCAGTGACCTTAATGAGGGGGCTGGGGCCAACGTCCTGACTTTC.

This clonotype came up a few times. The chain is built from TRBV20-1 and TRBJ2-7, with 9 bases fitting TRBD1. The length of the CDR3 is 16 residues. V lost 1 base, J lost 2 bases, and 9 bases stayed unmatched. CDR1 DFQATT and CDR2 SNEGSKA come from the germline V gene (reference sequence). DNA of the CDR3: TGCAGTGCTAGAGGGCTGGGGACAGGGCCCACCTACGAGCAGTACTTC. The encoded protein is CSARGLGTGPTYEQYF.

This clonotype was seen repeatedly, ten times or more. The chain joins TRBV12-3 or TRBV12-4 to TRBJ2-2, with TRBD2 as a possible D gene (6 bases). V lost 2 bases and J 0 bases, leaving 13 bases between the germline ends. This CDR3 has 17 amino acids. The CDR3 region has the DNA TGTGCCAGCAGTTTAATGAGCGGGTTTCCGAACACCGGGGAGCTGTTTTTT. Encoded protein: CASSLMSGFPNTGELFF.

The chain joins TRBV7-2 to TRBJ1-1; 7 nucleotides align to TRBD1. Looked up from germline, CDR1 is SGHTA and CDR2 is FQGNSA. This CDR3 contains 16 residues. Trimming took 9 bases from V and 0 from J; bases not matched to a gene: 13. The CDR3 region has the DNA TGTGCCAGTTCCCTTACAGGGGTCAGGATGAACACTGAAGCTTTCTTT. This gives the protein CASSLTGVRMNTEAFF.